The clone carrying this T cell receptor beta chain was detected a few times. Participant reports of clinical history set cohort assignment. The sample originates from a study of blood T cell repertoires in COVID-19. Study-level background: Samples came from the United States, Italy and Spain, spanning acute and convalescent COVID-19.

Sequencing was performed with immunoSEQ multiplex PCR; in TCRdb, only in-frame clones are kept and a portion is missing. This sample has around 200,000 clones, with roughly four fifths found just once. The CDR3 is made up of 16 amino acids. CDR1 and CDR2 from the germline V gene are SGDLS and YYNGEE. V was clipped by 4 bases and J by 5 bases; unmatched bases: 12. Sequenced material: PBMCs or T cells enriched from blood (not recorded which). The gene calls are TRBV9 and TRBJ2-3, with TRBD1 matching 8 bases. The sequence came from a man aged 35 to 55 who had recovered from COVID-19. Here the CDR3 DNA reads TGTGCCAGCAGCTCACCTTCGGACAGGGTCGAAGATACGCAGTATTTT. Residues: CASSSPSDRVEDTQYF.